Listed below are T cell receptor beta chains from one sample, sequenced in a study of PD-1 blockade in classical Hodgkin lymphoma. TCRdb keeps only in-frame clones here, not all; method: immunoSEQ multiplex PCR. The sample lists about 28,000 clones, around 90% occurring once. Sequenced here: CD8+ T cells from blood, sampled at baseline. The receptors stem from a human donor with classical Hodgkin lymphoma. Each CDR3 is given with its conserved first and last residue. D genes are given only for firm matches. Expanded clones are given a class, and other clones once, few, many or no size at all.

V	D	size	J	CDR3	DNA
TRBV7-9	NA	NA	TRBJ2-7	CASQDGRPEQYF	TGTGCCAGCCAAGACGGTCGGCCGGAGCAGTACTTC
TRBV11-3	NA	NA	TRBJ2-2	CASSRGTAGELFF	TGTGCCAGCAGCCGAGGTACGGCCGGGGAGCTGTTTTTT
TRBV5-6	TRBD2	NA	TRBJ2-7	CASSLELAASYEQYF	TGTGCCAGCAGCTTGGAGCTAGCGGCCTCCTACGAGCAGTACTTC
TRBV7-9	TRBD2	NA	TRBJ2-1	CASSLPGGWDEQFF	TGTGCCAGCAGCTTACCGGGAGGCTGGGATGAGCAGTTCTTC
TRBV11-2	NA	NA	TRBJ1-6	CASSLDLLENSPLHF	TGTGCCAGCAGCTTAGATCTATTAGAGAATTCACCCCTCCACTTT
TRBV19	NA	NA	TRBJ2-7	CASSLRRGSEQYF	TGTGCCAGTAGTCTCCGCCGGGGTTCCGAGCAGTACTTC
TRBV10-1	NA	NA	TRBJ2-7	CASSERGSYEQYF	TGCGCCAGCAGTGAACGGGGCTCCTACGAGCAGTACTTC
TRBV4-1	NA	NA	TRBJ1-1	CASRDIRHTEAFF	TGCGCCAGCAGAGACATCCGGCACACTGAAGCTTTCTTT
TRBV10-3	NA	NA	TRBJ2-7	CAISESTPVLYEQYF	TGTGCCATCAGTGAGTCGACTCCGGTGCTATACGAGCAGTACTTC
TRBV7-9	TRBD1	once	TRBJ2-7	CASSPGQGFYEQYF	TGTGCCAGCAGCCCGGGACAGGGGTTCTACGAGCAGTACTTC
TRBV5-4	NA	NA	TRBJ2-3	CAIHGGPSTDTQYF	TGTGCCATCCACGGGGGTCCTAGCACAGATACGCAGTATTTT
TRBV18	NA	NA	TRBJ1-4	CASSPPFGRQNNEKLFF	TGTGCCAGCTCACCACCCTTCGGGCGGCAGAATAATGAAAAACTGTTTTTT
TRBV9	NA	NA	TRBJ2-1	CASSAGGEQFF	TGTGCCAGCAGCGCCGGTGGGGAGCAGTTCTTC